This T cell receptor (beta chain) was recovered during a study of cytomegalovirus exposure and HLA in healthy donors. This clone has only a few counts. The trim removed 4 bases at V and 7 bases at J, leaving 5 bases unmatched. Germline-derived CDR1 and CDR2 are SGHTS and YDEGEE. The CDR3 covers 14 residues. Use of 60 Vbeta and 13 Jbeta primers characterized the PCR. TCRdb's table, derived via immunoSEQ multiplex PCR, lists solely in-frame clones and lacks some. The sample gives 100,000 to 150,000 clones, about 80% of which show up once; roughly a tenth is in the top ten. V gene TRBV5-8 combines with J gene TRBJ2-7, with TRBD2 identical over 13 bases. The sequencing input was PBMCs. The sequence was collected from a man aged 25-40 years in good health and CMV-seropositive. The CDR3 DNA reads as TGTGCCAGCAGCCTGGGGACTAGCGGGAATGAGCAGTACTTC. This gives the protein CASSLGTSGNEQYF.